Listed below are T cell receptor beta chains from one sample, sequenced in a study of blood T cells in healthy people across ages. TCRdb redid the calling of the 5' RACE reads with MiXCR, one entry per CDR3 protein. Found here are fewer than 600,000 distinct CDR3 sequences, 27% of them singletons; the top ten hold 3.6%. These data are also associated with another study on T cells of mothers and their children.

Material: blood. The receptors were sampled from a boy between 2 and 10 years old in good health. CDR3s include the opening cysteine and the closing phenylalanine or tryptophan. D genes are given only for firm matches. Not all rows give a size; the values are once, few, many and, for expanded clones, a class.

v_gene	abundance	d_gene	j_gene	CDR3aa	CDR3nt
TRBV9	few	TRBD1	TRBJ2-6	CASSLWTGGSGANVLTF	TGTGCCAGCAGCCTCTGGACAGGGGGCTCTGGGGCCAACGTCCTGACTTTC
TRBV4-1	few	-	TRBJ2-7	CASSQEAGSGNEQYF	TGCGCCAGCAGCCAAGAGGCGGGGAGTGGAAACGAGCAGTACTTC
TRBV6-5	-	-	TRBJ1-5	CASRGGPNTQHF	TGTGCCAGCAGGGGGGGCCCAAATACGCAGCATTTT
TRBV30	few	TRBD1	TRBJ2-5	CAWIRGHYRDRGQETQYF	TGTGCCTGGATTAGAGGACACTACCGGGACAGGGGTCAAGAGACCCAGTACTTC
TRBV6-1	-	TRBD2	TRBJ2-7	CASSLVTGTSFYEQYF	TGTGCCAGCAGTCTCGTAACCGGGACTAGCTTCTACGAGCAGTACTTC
TRBV2	few	-	TRBJ2-3	CASSSGQGLADTQYF	TGTGCCAGCAGTTCCGGTCAGGGCCTCGCAGATACGCAGTATTTT
TRBV7-9	-	-	TRBJ2-7	CASSWETYEQYF	TGTGCCAGCAGCTGGGAAACCTACGAGCAGTACTTC
TRBV7-9	-	-	TRBJ1-2	CASSIGRGYGYTF	TGTGCCAGCAGCATCGGCCGGGGATATGGCTACACCTTC
TRBV10-1	few	-	TRBJ1-5	CASSARASHSNQPQHF	TGCGCCAGCAGTGCTCGGGCCTCACATAGCAATCAGCCCCAGCATTTT
TRBV6-5	-	-	TRBJ2-3	CASRPGITDTQYF	TGTGCCAGCAGACCAGGAATCACAGATACGCAGTATTTT
TRBV3-1	few	-	TRBJ2-7	CASRRAGTYEQYF	TGTGCCAGCCGGAGGGCCGGGACCTACGAGCAGTACTTC
TRBV10-3	-	-	TRBJ2-5	CAISQSESGQETQYF	TGTGCCATCAGTCAGTCGGAGAGTGGCCAAGAGACCCAGTACTTC
TRBV21-1	many	-	TRBJ2-3	CASSFPSGSTDTQYF	TGTGCCAGCAGTTTCCCTAGCGGAAGCACAGATACGCAGTATTTT
TRBV29-1	-	TRBD1	TRBJ2-1	CSVEVGAGGRFF	TGCAGCGTTGAGGTAGGGGCAGGGGGTCGATTCTTC
TRBV9	-	TRBD1	TRBJ2-1	CASSVAQGGYRPFEQFF	TGTGCCAGCAGCGTAGCTCAAGGGGGCTACCGACCTTTTGAGCAGTTCTTC
TRBV20-1	-	TRBD2	TRBJ2-7	CSARGPAGEAYEQYF	TGCAGTGCTAGGGGCCCAGCGGGGGAAGCCTACGAGCAGTACTTC
TRBV30	-	-	TRBJ1-4	CAWSESEKLFF	TGTGCCTGGAGTGAAAGTGAAAAACTGTTTTTT
TRBV30	few	TRBD1	TRBJ2-1	CAWSVQGGSDEQFF	TGTGCCTGGAGTGTACAGGGGGGCAGCGATGAGCAGTTCTTC
TRBV20-1	-	-	TRBJ2-5	CSARGTRETQYF	TGCAGTGCTAGAGGGACTCGAGAGACCCAGTACTTC
TRBV13	-	-	TRBJ2-5	CASSLEGDQETQYF	TGTGCCAGCAGCTTAGAAGGGGATCAAGAGACCCAGTACTTC
TRBV30	-	-	TRBJ2-4	CAWSGDSNRLNIQYF	TGTGCCTGGAGTGGTGACAGTAATAGATTAAACATTCAGTACTTC
TRBV9	few	TRBD2	TRBJ2-5	CASSAGAGEEETQYF	TGTGCCAGCAGCGCTGGGGCGGGGGAGGAGGAGACCCAGTACTTC
TRBV2	few	-	TRBJ2-1	CASSRGGEHYNEQFF	TGTGCCAGCAGTAGGGGCGGGGAGCACTACAATGAGCAGTTCTTC
TRBV30	few	TRBD2	TRBJ2-3	CAWSAPPERGGTDTQYF	TGTGCCTGGAGTGCGCCCCCGGAGCGGGGGGGCACAGATACGCAGTATTTT
TRBV5-6	-	-	TRBJ2-3	CASSLLGALTDTQYF	TGTGCCAGCAGCTTGCTGGGGGCCCTCACAGATACGCAGTATTTT
TRBV5-4	-	-	TRBJ1-2	CASSSAGMYGYTF	TGTGCCAGCAGCTCGGCAGGGATGTATGGCTACACCTTC
TRBV10-2	once	-	TRBJ2-7	CASSRIGKGEFYEQYF	TGCGCCAGCAGCAGAATAGGAAAGGGGGAGTTCTACGAGCAGTACTTC
TRBV3-1	few	-	TRBJ2-7	CASSPEGTGTYEQYF	TGTGCCAGCAGCCCCGAGGGCACAGGGACCTACGAGCAGTACTTC
TRBV9	-	-	TRBJ2-3	CASSVALIDTQYF	TGTGCCAGCAGCGTAGCCTTAATCGATACGCAGTATTTT
TRBV29-1	-	TRBD1	TRBJ1-4	CSVVATGYEKLFF	TGCAGCGTTGTCGCGACAGGGTATGAAAAACTGTTTTTT
TRBV29-1	-	TRBD2	TRBJ2-1	CSVEDRGGSSYNEQFF	TGCAGCGTTGAAGATCGAGGCGGGAGCTCCTACAATGAGCAGTTCTTC
TRBV5-6	few	-	TRBJ2-5	CASSVSRDTDFQETQYF	TGTGCCAGCAGCGTAAGCCGGGACACGGATTTTCAAGAGACCCAGTACTTC
TRBV28	-	TRBD2	TRBJ2-7	CANSFGGGFLVYEQYF	TGTGCCAACAGTTTTGGCGGGGGATTTCTTGTCTACGAGCAGTACTTC
TRBV29-1	-	-	TRBJ1-1	CSVGGRSTEAFF	TGCAGCGTTGGGGGACGGTCCACTGAAGCTTTCTTT
TRBV29-1	-	-	TRBJ1-2	CSDEGGVAGYTF	TGCAGCGATGAGGGGGGAGTGGCTGGCTACACCTTC
TRBV6-5	few	TRBD1	TRBJ1-3	CATRQTGAGNTIYF	TGTGCCACCCGCCAGACAGGGGCTGGAAACACCATATATTTT
TRBV5-1	few	-	TRBJ2-2	CASSPTAANTGELLF	TGCGCCAGCAGCCCGACAGCCGCGAACACCGGGGAGCTGCTTTTT
TRBV6-5	few	TRBD2	TRBJ2-1	CASSGAGVLNEQFF	TGTGCCAGCTCCGGAGCGGGAGTACTCAATGAGCAGTTCTTC
TRBV24-1	-	TRBD2	TRBJ2-3	CAMPGGGTDTQYF	TGTGCCATGCCTGGGGGGGGCACAGATACGCAGTATTTT
TRBV28	few	-	TRBJ2-2	CASSSQGGTGELFF	TGTGCCAGCAGTTCTCAGGGAGGAACCGGGGAGCTGTTTTTT
TRBV12-3/TRBV12-4	few	TRBD2	TRBJ2-3	CASSHTSGRTTDTQYF	TGTGCCAGCAGTCATACTAGCGGGAGAACCACAGATACGCAGTATTTT
TRBV30	-	-	TRBJ2-7	CAWSVQGDYEQYF	TGTGCCTGGAGTGTACAGGGAGACTACGAGCAGTACTTC
TRBV5-1	many	-	TRBJ2-5	CASSLGTVEETQYF	TGCGCCAGCAGCTTGGGGACAGTGGAAGAGACCCAGTACTTC
TRBV20-1	-	-	TRBJ2-4	CSAPEGGNIQYF	TGCAGTGCCCCGGAGGGGGGAAACATTCAGTACTTC
TRBV10-3	few	-	TRBJ2-7	CAISEAGMSSYEQYF	TGTGCCATCAGTGAGGCCGGGATGAGCTCCTACGAGCAGTACTTC
TRBV21-1	few	-	TRBJ1-2	CASSKSGREHYGYTF	TGTGCCAGCAGCAAATCCGGCAGGGAACACTATGGCTACACCTTC
TRBV28	-	-	TRBJ1-5	CASSFEGFRRPQHF	TGTGCCAGCAGTTTTGAGGGGTTCCGGCGGCCCCAGCATTTT
TRBV9	-	-	TRBJ2-7	CASSVGDSTYEQYF	TGTGCCAGCAGCGTAGGAGACAGTACCTACGAGCAGTACTTC
TRBV5-4	-	-	TRBJ1-4	CASSFSTGPNEKLFF	TGTGCCAGCAGCTTTTCAACGGGACCTAATGAAAAACTGTTTTTT
TRBV9	-	-	TRBJ2-2	CASSVGGGQGTGELFF	TGTGCCAGCAGCGTAGGTGGGGGGCAGGGCACCGGGGAGCTGTTTTTT
TRBV5-1	few	TRBD2	TRBJ2-1	CASSLVSGGGPVNEQFF	TGCGCCAGCAGCTTAGTTTCGGGCGGGGGGCCCGTCAATGAGCAGTTCTTC
TRBV3-1	-	TRBD2	TRBJ2-3	CASRAGTSGRSTDTQYF	TGTGCCAGCAGGGCCGGGACTAGCGGGAGGAGCACAGATACGCAGTATTTT